The clone carrying this T cell receptor beta chain was observed once. This sample was taken from a study of blood T cell repertoires in COVID-19. Background on the study: Samples taken during acute and convalescent COVID-19 were collected in the United States, Italy and Spain. Nucleic acid was either cDNA or gDNA, and it came from T cells, B-cell-depleted T cells, or PBMCs.

Original data processing: Reference gene primer amplification in the assay estimated nucleated cell counts. Clones were read by immunoSEQ multiplex PCR, and TCRdb kept only the in-frame ones, dropping some. That table supplies the V and J calls and clone size; D and trimming were determined from the DNA. The data contain 70,000 to 95,000 clones, about 73% of them singletons. CDR1 is SQVTM, CDR2 ANQGSEA, per germline. V lost 5 bases to trimming and J lost 1 base, with 11 bases between them. CDR3 size: 13 residues. Patients from Seattle were sampled longitudinally, starting during active infection. The source material was peripheral blood. This receptor was obtained from a man aged 60-69 years with COVID-19, enrolled during active disease. J is TRBJ1-1 and V is TRBV29-1; D possibly corresponds to TRBD1 (6 bases). The CDR3 coding sequence is TGCAGCGTTCAAGGACAGACGAACACTGAAGCTTTCTTT. Residues: CSVQGQTNTEAFF.